The present T cell receptor (beta chain) was sequenced within a study of control samples from healthy donors and cancer patients. V was pared by 7 bases and J by 7 bases, with 19 bases between. Germline loops: CDR1 MNHEY, CDR2 SVGAGI. This CDR3 spans 14 amino acids. Sequencing was performed with immunoSEQ multiplex PCR; in TCRdb, only in-frame clones are kept and a portion is missing. The data contain about 150,000 clones, about 93% of them singletons. Source material: blood. V usage is TRBV6-5 and J usage is TRBJ1-2; maybe TRBD1 (5 bases). This receptor was obtained from a man aged 50 or older in good health. CDR3 in DNA: TGTGCCAGCACCGGGACCCTGGGGCCGGCTGGCTACACCTTC. Translation gives CASTGTLGPAGYTF.